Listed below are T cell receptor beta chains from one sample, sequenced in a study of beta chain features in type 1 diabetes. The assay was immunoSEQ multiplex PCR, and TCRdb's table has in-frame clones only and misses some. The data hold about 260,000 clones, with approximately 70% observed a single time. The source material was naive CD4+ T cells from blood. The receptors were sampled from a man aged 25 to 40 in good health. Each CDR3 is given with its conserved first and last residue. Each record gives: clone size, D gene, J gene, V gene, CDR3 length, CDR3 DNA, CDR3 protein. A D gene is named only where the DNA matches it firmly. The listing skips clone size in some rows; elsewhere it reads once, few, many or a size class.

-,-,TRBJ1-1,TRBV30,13,TGTGCCTGGACGGCTGAGTTGAACACTGAAGCTTTCTTT,CAWTAELNTEAFF
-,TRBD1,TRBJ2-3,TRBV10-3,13,TGTGCCATCGGGACAGGGAGCACAGATACGCAGTATTTT,CAIGTGSTDTQYF
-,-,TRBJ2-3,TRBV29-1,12,TGCAGCGTTGGATTAAACACAGATACGCAGTATTTT,CSVGLNTDTQYF
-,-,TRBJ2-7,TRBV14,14,TGTGCCAGCAGCGTCGGACTTAGCGTCGACGAGCAGTACTTC,CASSVGLSVDEQYF
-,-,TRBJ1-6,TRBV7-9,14,TGTGCCAGCAGCACCCCGGGGACCGGCTCACCCCTCCACTTT,CASSTPGTGSPLHF
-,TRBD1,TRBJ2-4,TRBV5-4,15,TGTGCCAGCAGCTTCCCCCAGGGGGCAGAAAACATTCAGTACTTC,CASSFPQGAENIQYF
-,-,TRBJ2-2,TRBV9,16,TGTGCCAGCACCAGAGGACAGCGCCTGAACACCGGGGAGCTGTTTTTT,CASTRGQRLNTGELFF
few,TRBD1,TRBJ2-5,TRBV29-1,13,TGCAGCTACTCTAGGGGGCTGGAAGAGACCCAGTACTTC,CSYSRGLEETQYF
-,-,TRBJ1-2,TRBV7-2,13,TGTGCCAGCAGCTTAGATCACTTGTATGGCTACACCTTC,CASSLDHLYGYTF
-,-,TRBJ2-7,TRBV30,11,TGTGCCTGGAGTGTAAGGTGGGAGCAGTACTTC,CAWSVRWEQYF
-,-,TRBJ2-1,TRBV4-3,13,TGCGCCAGCAGCCGCGTCCGGGCCGGTGAGCAGTTCTTC,CASSRVRAGEQFF
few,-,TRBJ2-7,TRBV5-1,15,TGCGCCAGCAGCTTTCTCAGCGGAAGCTCCTACGAGCAGTACTTC,CASSFLSGSSYEQYF
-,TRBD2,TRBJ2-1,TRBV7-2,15,TGTGCCAGCAGCACTAGCGGTAGCTCCTACAATGAGCAGTTCTTC,CASSTSGSSYNEQFF
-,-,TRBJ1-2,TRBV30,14,TGTGCCTGGACGGTACAGGGATTGAAATATGGCTACACCTTC,CAWTVQGLKYGYTF
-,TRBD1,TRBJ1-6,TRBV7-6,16,TGTGCCAGCAGCCCCGCGACAGGGTTCTATAATTCACCCCTCCACTTT,CASSPATGFYNSPLHF
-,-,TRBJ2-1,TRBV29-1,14,TGCAGCGTTGTTTCCGGGAGTGCCTACAATGAGCAGTTCTTC,CSVVSGSAYNEQFF
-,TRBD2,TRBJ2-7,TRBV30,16,TGTGCCTGGAGTGTCCCAAGGACTAGCGGGAGCTACGAGCAGTACTTC,CAWSVPRTSGSYEQYF
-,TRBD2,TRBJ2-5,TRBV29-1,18,TGCAGCGTCGTAGCGAGGACTAGCGGGAATCCTCTGAGGGAGACCCAGTACTTC,CSVVARTSGNPLRETQYF
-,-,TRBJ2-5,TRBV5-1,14,TGCGCCAGCAGCCGCGGACAGAGTCAAGAGACCCAGTACTTC,CASSRGQSQETQYF
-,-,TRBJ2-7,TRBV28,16,TGTGCCAGCAGTCCACCCCTAGACGGACTTGGCCACGAGCAGTACTTC,CASSPPLDGLGHEQYF
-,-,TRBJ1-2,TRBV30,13,TGTGCCTTCTCCGGGGGAGTTAACTATGGCTACACCTTC,CAFSGGVNYGYTF
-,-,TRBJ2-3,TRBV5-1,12,TGCGCCAGCAGCGACAGCCTGGGGACGCAGTATTTT,CASSDSLGTQYF
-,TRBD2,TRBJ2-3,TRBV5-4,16,TGTGCCAGCAGCCTATTAGCGGGAGTGAGCACAGATACGCAGTATTTT,CASSLLAGVSTDTQYF
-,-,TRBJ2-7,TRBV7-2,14,TGTGCCAGCAGCTTAAATAGCAGACAGTACGAGCAGTACTTC,CASSLNSRQYEQYF
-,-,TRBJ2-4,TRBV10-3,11,TGTGCCATCAGACAGGGAAACATTCAGTACTTC,CAIRQGNIQYF
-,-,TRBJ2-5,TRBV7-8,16,TGTGCCAGCAGCCTCCGGGTACTCCTAAGGGGGGAGACCCAGTACTTC,CASSLRVLLRGETQYF
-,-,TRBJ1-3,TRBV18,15,TGTGCCAGCTCACGTACTACAGACTCTGGAAACACCATATATTTT,CASSRTTDSGNTIYF
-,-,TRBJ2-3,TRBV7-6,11,TGTGCCAGCAGCTTAGAAGATACGCAGTATTTT,CASSLEDTQYF
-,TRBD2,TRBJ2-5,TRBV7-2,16,TGTGCCAGCAGCTTAGGTGTAGCGGGAGGCCAAGAGACCCAGTACTTC,CASSLGVAGGQETQYF
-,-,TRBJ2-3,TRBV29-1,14,TGCAGCCCTTACTCTAGCGCTAGCACAGATACGCAGTATTTT,CSPYSSASTDTQYF
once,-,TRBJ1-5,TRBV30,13,TGTGCCTGGAGTGTCGGGGGGCGGCAGCCCCAGCATTTT,CAWSVGGRQPQHF
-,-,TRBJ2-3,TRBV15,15,TGTGCCACCAGCAGAGATGCGGCTAGCACAGATACGCAGTATTTT,CATSRDAASTDTQYF
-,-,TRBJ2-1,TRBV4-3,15,TGCGCCAGCAGCCCCTATCCGGTCTTGTACAATGAGCAGTTCTTC,CASSPYPVLYNEQFF
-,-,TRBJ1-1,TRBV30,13,TGTGCCTGGAGTCTCAAGACGAACACTGAAGCTTTCTTT,CAWSLKTNTEAFF
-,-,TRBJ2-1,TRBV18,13,TGTGCCAGCTCACCAGGATTACGGGGTGAGCAGTTCTTC,CASSPGLRGEQFF
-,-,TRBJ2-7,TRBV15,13,TGTGCCACCAGCACTGGACTAAGCTACGAGCAGTACTTC,CATSTGLSYEQYF